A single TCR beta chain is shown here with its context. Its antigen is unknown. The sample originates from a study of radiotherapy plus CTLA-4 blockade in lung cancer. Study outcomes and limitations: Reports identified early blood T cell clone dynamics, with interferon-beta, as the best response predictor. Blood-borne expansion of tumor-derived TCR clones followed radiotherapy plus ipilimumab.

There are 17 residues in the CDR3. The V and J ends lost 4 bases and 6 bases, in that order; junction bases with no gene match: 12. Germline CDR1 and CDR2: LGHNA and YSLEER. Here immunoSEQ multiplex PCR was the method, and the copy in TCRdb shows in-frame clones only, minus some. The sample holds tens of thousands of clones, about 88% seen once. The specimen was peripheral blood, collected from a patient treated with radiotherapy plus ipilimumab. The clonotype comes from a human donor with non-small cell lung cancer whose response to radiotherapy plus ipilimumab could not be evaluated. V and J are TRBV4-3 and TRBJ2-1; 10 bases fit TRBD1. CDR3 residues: CASSLGTRGQGGNEQFF. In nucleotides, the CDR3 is TGCGCCAGCAGCCTAGGAACTCGAGGACAGGGGGGCAATGAGCAGTTCTTC.